The next 17 T cell receptor beta chains were all read from a single sample in a study of blood T cells in healthy people across ages. Through a sample-barcoded 5' primer and a J-beta primer mix, a second PCR was run for about 6 to 11 cycles. One entry per CDR3 protein, called by TCRdb with MiXCR from the 5' RACE reads. The profile shows around 280,000 distinct CDR3 sequences, 25% to 30% of them singletons. The sequencing sample was made of blood. The source is a woman in her sixties or seventies in good health.

This clonotype was counted between two and nine times. The J gene is TRBJ2-5, the V gene TRBV20-1, with TRBD2 matching over 11 bases. TRBJ2-1 explains the end of the DNA better; the J call may be wrong. The CDR3 spans 17 residues. Looked up from germline, CDR1 is DFQATT and CDR2 is SNEGSKA (reference sequence). CDR3 DNA sequence: TGCAGTGCTGCCGGGGTATTTACTAGCGGGAGTTACAATGAGCAGTTCTTC. Its translation is CSAAGVFTSGSYNEQFF.

Only a few counts were recorded for this clonotype. The chain couples TRBV6-5 to TRBJ2-7; 13 bases line up with TRBD2. This CDR3 region has 15 residues. J was trimmed by 6 bases and V by 6 bases; bases with no gene match: 8. CDR1 is MNHEY and CDR2 is SVGAGI in the germline V gene. This CDR3 reads CASSPPGLAGSEQYF. The CDR3, as DNA: TGTGCCAGCAGCCCACCGGGACTAGCGGGATCCGAGCAGTACTTC.

The genes are TRBV7-2 and TRBJ2-1; no clear D. This CDR3 contains 13 residues. The V and J ends lost 7 bases and 5 bases respectively, with 12 bases between them. CDR1 is SGHTA and CDR2 is FQGNSA in the germline V gene. The CDR3 is CASTAWVNNEQFF. In nucleotides, the CDR3 is TGTGCCAGCACCGCCTGGGTGAACAATGAGCAGTTCTTC.

With regard to this clonotype: The junction does not match germline at one end; this may be a read error. The DNA for the CDR3 is TGTGCCAGCAGCCCCGCCACGTCAGGGAAAGGGCACGATGAGCAGTTTTTC. Translated: CASSPATSGKGHDEQFF. The V gene is TRBV7-9, the J gene TRBJ2-1; TRBD1 is a possible D gene (5 bases). The germline gives CDR1 SEHNR, CDR2 FQNEAQ (reference sequence). The CDR3 has 17 residues. The full variable domain, rest sourced from reference TRBV7-9 and TRBJ2-1, is DTGVSQNPRHKITKRGQNVTFRCDPISEHNRLYWYRQTLGQGPEFLTYFQNEAQLEKSRLLSDRFSAERPKGSFSTLEIQRTEQGDSAMYLCASSPATSGKGHDEQFFGPGTRLTVL.

Regarding this clonotype: One junction end does not reproduce the germline sequence, and a read error may be involved. The rearrangement links TRBV20-1 to TRBJ2-1; TRBD2 agrees at 13 bases. Per germline, CDR1 DFQATT and CDR2 SNEGSKA (reference sequence). The CDR3 runs 14 residues. The CDR3 is CSAGLAGAYNGQFF. The CDR3, as DNA: TGCAGTGCCGGACTAGCGGGAGCCTACAATGGGCAGTTCTTC.

This chain links TRBV2 with TRBJ2-3; TRBD2 might be the D (6 bases). Germline lookup yields CDR1 SNHLY and CDR2 FYNNEI. Trimming stripped 6 bases from V and 0 bases from J, with 10 bases between. This CDR3 is built from 14 residues. CDR3 region: CASREGWSTDTQYF. The CDR3 nucleotides are TGTGCCAGCAGGGAGGGGTGGAGCACAGATACGCAGTATTTT.

This clonotype was observed a single time. This chain links TRBV7-9 with TRBJ1-3, with D tentatively TRBD1 (5 bases). Germline CDR1 is SEHNR and CDR2 is FQNEAQ (reference sequence). The CDR3 extends over 14 amino acids. V dropped 7 bases and J dropped 4 bases, with 14 bases sitting between them. In DNA, the CDR3 is TGTGCCAGCATGACAGCAACTTTAGGAAACACCATATATTTT. This translates into CASMTATLGNTIYF. The variable domain in full, with the rest retrieved from reference TRBV7-9 and TRBJ1-3, is DTGVSQNPRHKITKRGQNVTFRCDPISEHNRLYWYRQTLGQGPEFLTYFQNEAQLEKSRLLSDRFSAERPKGSFSTLEIQRTEQGDSAMYLCASMTATLGNTIYFGEGSWLTVV.

This clonotype was observed a handful of times. This chain joins TRBV7-6 and TRBJ1-6; 10 positions agree with TRBD1. V shed 5 bases and J 7 bases; nucleotides not matched to a gene: 5. The CDR3 contains 15 residues. Per germline, CDR1 SGHVS and CDR2 FNYEAQ. CDR3 loop: CASSRDRGGNSPLHF. The CDR3 DNA sequence: TGTGCCAGCAGCCGGGACAGGGGTGGGAATTCACCCCTCCACTTT. Looking up the rest from reference TRBV7-6 and TRBJ1-6 gives the full variable domain: GAGVSQSPRYKVTKRGQDVALRCDPISGHVSLYWYRQALGQGPEFLTYFNYEAQQDKSGLPNDRFSAERPEGSISTLTIQRTEQRDSAMYRCASSRDRGGNSPLHFGNGTRLTVT.

This clonotype turned up a few times. This sequence joins TRBV3-1 and TRBJ2-5; 8 positions agree with TRBD2. Per the germline V gene, CDR1 is LGHDT and CDR2 is YNNKEL (reference sequence). The CDR3 sequence is 16 residues long. V lost 4 bases, J lost 0 bases, and 7 bases stayed unmatched. In nucleotides, the CDR3 is TGTGCCAGCAGCCCGCCGCTAGCGGGTTACCAAGAGACCCAGTACTTC. Protein sequence: CASSPPLAGYQETQYF.

This clonotype was counted at least ten times. This chain joins TRBV12-3 or TRBV12-4 and TRBJ1-1; no clear D. Trimming stripped 1 base from V and 0 bases from J, with 6 bases between. The CDR3 is 14 residues long. CDR3 residues: CASSLGALNTEAFF. For the CDR3, the DNA is TGTGCCAGCAGTTTAGGGGCTCTGAACACTGAAGCTTTCTTT.

The chain carries TRBV4-1 and TRBJ2-4; D unclear. V was trimmed by 1 base and J by 2 bases, leaving 6 bases between them. CDR1 is MGHRA and CDR2 is YSYEKL in the germline V gene. This CDR3 is 14 amino acids long. The CDR3 DNA follows: TGCGCCAGCAGCCAAGGATCATCCAAAAACATTCAGTACTTC. Protein product: CASSQGSSKNIQYF.

This chain joins TRBV7-2 and TRBJ1-2; perhaps TRBD1 as D (5 bases). V shed 8 bases and J shed 3 bases, with 22 bases lying between them. The CDR3 is made up of 16 amino acids. The V gene's germline CDR1 is SGHTA and CDR2 FQGNSA. The CDR3 protein is CASLPDSSWTYYGYTF. DNA of the CDR3: TGTGCCAGCCTCCCCGACAGCTCTTGGACATACTATGGCTACACCTTC.

The rearrangement links TRBV14 to TRBJ1-1; D is possibly TRBD1 (5 bases). The CDR3 extends over 16 amino acids. The ends were cut back, 2 bases at V and 4 bases at J, with 17 bases in the middle. Looked up from germline, CDR1 is SGHDN and CDR2 is FVKESK. The CDR3 spells CASSQQGGPSTTEAFF. The CDR3 DNA reads TGTGCCAGCAGCCAACAGGGCGGCCCTTCGACCACTGAAGCTTTCTTT.

The chain has TRBV28 and TRBJ1-5, with D possibly being TRBD1 (5 bases). The CDR3 loop spans 14 amino acids. Looked up from germline, CDR1 is MDHEN and CDR2 is SYDVKM. Trimming took off 1 base at V and 9 bases at J, with 13 bases between the two ends. CDR3 DNA sequence: TGTGCCAGCAGTTTATCGATCCAGGGAAGGCCCCAGCATTTT. Translation gives CASSLSIQGRPQHF.

The CDR3 region is CASSSSKPLTRSYEQYF. The CDR3 DNA is TGTGCCAGCAGTTCCAGCAAGCCCCTAACACGCTCCTACGAGCAGTACTTC. The chain carries TRBV28 and TRBJ2-7; no reliable D call. V was clipped by 4 bases and J by 0 bases, with 19 bases between them. This CDR3 spans 17 amino acids. Germline V gene sequence: CDR1 MDHEN, CDR2 SYDVKM. The whole variable domain, filled in from reference TRBV28 and TRBJ2-7, reads DVKVTQSSRYLVKRTGEKVFLECVQDMDHENMFWYRQDPGLGLRLIYFSYDVKMKEKGDIPEGYSVSREKKERFSLILESASTNQTSMYLCASSSSKPLTRSYEQYFGPGTRLTVT.

This clonotype showed up many times. This chain connects TRBV7-2 to TRBJ2-5, with D unresolved. The DNA end is more similar to TRBJ2-7, so the J call may be wrong. The CDR3 runs to 11 residues. Per the germline V gene, CDR1 is SGHTA and CDR2 is FQGNSA. The CDR3 DNA follows: TGTGCCAGCAGCTTAGTAGGCGAGCAGTACTTC. Residues: CASSLVGEQYF.

The rearrangement links TRBV20-1 to TRBJ2-7; weak D call: TRBD2 (6 bases). The CDR3 contains 15 residues. Trimming stripped 0 bases from V and 4 bases from J, with 16 bases between. CDR1 DFQATT and CDR2 SNEGSKA come from the germline V gene (reference sequence). Here the CDR3 reads CSARDRRLARYEQYF. CDR3 nucleotide sequence: TGCAGTGCTAGAGATCGGCGGCTAGCGCGATACGAGCAGTACTTC.